Shown below are 20 T cell receptor beta chains from a single sample sequenced in a study of blood T cells in healthy people across ages. A second PCR of 7 to 11 cycles used a sample-barcoded 5' primer and a J-beta primer mix. TCRdb used MiXCR to reprocess the 5' RACE reads, holding one entry per CDR3 protein. The sample consists of roughly 1.9 million distinct CDR3 sequences, about 39% of them appearing once. Sequencing was performed on blood. The receptors were sampled from a human donor in good health.

The chain carries TRBV20-1 and TRBJ2-3, with 10 bases fitting TRBD2. The ends lost 6 bases at V and 3 bases at J; junction bases unmatched: 12. The CDR3 length is 16 residues. The germline CDR1 and CDR2 sequences are DFQATT and SNEGSKA (reference sequence). CDR3 sequence reads: CSASGGAGRITDTQYF. The CDR3 DNA reads as TGCAGTGCCAGCGGGGGGGCGGGGAGAATTACAGATACGCAGTATTTT.

This clonotype was seen only a few times. The chain employs TRBV7-8 and TRBJ2-3, with D perhaps TRBD1 (6 bases). This CDR3 spans 18 amino acids. Per germline, CDR1 SGHVS and CDR2 FQNEAQ. Trimming shortened V by 5 bases and J by 2 bases, and 23 bases separated the two germline ends. CDR3 region: CASSKRTQGQTITDTQYF. The CDR3 nucleotides read TGTGCCAGCAGCAAGCGGACCCAAGGACAGACCATCACAGATACGCAGTATTTT.

This clonotype was counted a few times. The chain couples TRBV9 to TRBJ1-2; possible D gene TRBD1, 6 bases. Germline loops: CDR1 SGDLS, CDR2 YYNGEE. There are 15 residues in the CDR3. Trimming stripped 4 bases from V and 4 bases from J, with 17 bases between. The chain's CDR3 is CASSQGRGTFYGYTF. DNA of the CDR3: TGTGCCAGCAGCCAAGGGCGAGGGACATTCTATGGCTACACCTTC.

This chain links TRBV5-1 with TRBJ2-3, with D possibly being TRBD1 or TRBD2 (5 bases each). Germline loops: CDR1 SGHRS, CDR2 YFSETQ. Trimming shortened V by 6 bases and J by 0 bases, and 17 bases separated the two germline ends. The CDR3 has 16 amino acids. As DNA, the CDR3 is TGCGCCAGCACCCTCACCGGGACCACTAGCACAGATACGCAGTATTTT. Encoded protein: CASTLTGTTSTDTQYF. Using reference TRBV5-1 and TRBJ2-3 for the parts outside the CDR3, the full variable domain is KAGVTQTPRYLIKTRGQQVTLSCSPISGHRSVSWYQQTPGQGLQFLFEYFSETQRNKGNFPGRFSGRQFSNSRSEMNVSTLELGDSALYLCASTLTGTTSTDTQYFGPGTRLTVL.

V gene TRBV29-1 combines with J gene TRBJ1-1, with D possibly being TRBD1 (5 bases). The CDR3 has 12 residues. V was pared by 5 bases and J by 0 bases, with 7 bases between. Germline CDR1 reads SQVTM; CDR2 reads ANQGSEA. The CDR3: CSVRQLNTEAFF. Here the CDR3 DNA reads TGCAGCGTTCGACAGTTGAACACTGAAGCTTTCTTT. The full variable domain, rest sourced from reference TRBV29-1 and TRBJ1-1, is SAVISQKPSRDICQRGTSLTIQCQVDSQVTMMFWYRQQPGQSLTLIATANQGSEATYESGFVIDKFPISRPNLTFSTLTVSNMSPEDSSIYLCSVRQLNTEAFFGQGTRLTVV.

The chain couples TRBV27 to TRBJ2-7; perhaps TRBD2 as D (6 bases). Germline CDR1 is MNHEY and CDR2 is SMNVEV (reference sequence). Trimming shortened V by 1 base and J by 7 bases, and 17 bases separated the two germline ends. The CDR3 totals 15 residues. CDR3 in DNA: TGTGCCAGCAGTTTATTGGCAGGGACTGTGGGAGAGCAGTACTTC. Encoded protein: CASSLLAGTVGEQYF.

This clonotype was observed a few times. This chain joins TRBV7-2 and TRBJ1-5, with 7 bases aligning to TRBD1. J was trimmed by 6 bases and V by 2 bases; bases with no gene match: 10. This CDR3 is 16 amino acids long. Germline-derived CDR1 and CDR2 are SGHTA and FQGNSA. The CDR3 nucleotides are TGTGCCAGCAGCTTAATCTTTCGACAGGGAAGTCAGCCCCAGCATTTT. Translating gives CASSLIFRQGSQPQHF. Looking up the rest from reference TRBV7-2 and TRBJ1-5 gives the full variable domain: GAGVSQSPSNKVTEKGKDVELRCDPISGHTALYWYRQSLGQGLEFLIYFQGNSAPDKSGLPSDRFSAERTGGSVSTLTIQRTQQEDSAVYLCASSLIFRQGSQPQHFGDGTRLSIL.

This chain connects TRBV20-1 to TRBJ2-5; weak D call: TRBD2 (5 bases). V dropped 4 bases and J dropped 5 bases, with 8 bases sitting between them. Germline V gene data show CDR1 as DFQATT and CDR2 as SNEGSKA (reference sequence). This CDR3 is built from 11 residues. The CDR3: CSAIGGETQYF. CDR3 nucleotides: TGCAGTGCTATTGGCGGGGAGACCCAGTACTTC.

The chain uses TRBV21-1 and TRBJ1-5; no check of the table's D call, TRBD1, against the DNA was made. TRBV21-1 is a listed pseudogene. The CDR3 spans 14 residues. Written as DNA, the CDR3 is TGTGCCAGCAGCAAAGGGGGGGCCCATCAGCCCCAGCATTTT. This sequence encodes CASSKGGAHQPQHF.

The V call is TRBV7-2, the J call TRBJ1-2; the D is unclear. The CDR3 sequence is 14 residues long. The V gene's germline CDR1 is SGHTA and CDR2 FQGNSA. The V end lost 6 bases, the J end lost 8 bases, and 19 bases lay between the germline ends. CDR3 coding DNA: TGTGCCAGCAGTTTGGCCGTAGAGAGCGGAGGCTACACCTTC. It codes for CASSLAVESGGYTF.

Turning to this clonotype: A much bigger clone sits one base away, suggesting this may be a read error. This rearrangement joins TRBV10-3 to TRBJ1-2; D is possibly TRBD1 (5 bases). CDR3 length equals 13 residues. Germline lookup yields CDR1 ENHRY and CDR2 SYGVKD. Here the CDR3 reads CTISPKGPYGYTF. CDR3 DNA sequence: TGTACCATCAGTCCAAAGGGGCCCTATGGCTACACCTTC.

This clonotype showed up just once. The rearrangement joins TRBV2 to TRBJ2-3; no clear D gene. The length of the CDR3 is 14 residues. V shed 2 bases and J shed 6 bases, with 12 bases lying between them. Germline V gene data show CDR1 as SNHLY and CDR2 as FYNNEI. The CDR3, as DNA: TGTGCCAGCAGTGAACTGAAGGCCCCCGATACGCAGTATTTT. It encodes CASSELKAPDTQYF.

The rearrangement uses TRBV29-1 and TRBJ1-1; TRBD1 might be the D (6 bases). CDR1 and CDR2 (germline): SQVTM, ANQGSEA. CDR3 length equals 14 residues. Trimming left V 4 bases short and J 5 bases short, with 17 bases between. The DNA for the CDR3 is TGCAGCGTTGCCCGACAACAGGGTTGGACTGAAGCTTTCTTT. Translated: CSVARQQGWTEAFF. Filled out from reference TRBV29-1 and TRBJ1-1, the complete variable domain reads SAVISQKPSRDICQRGTSLTIQCQVDSQVTMMFWYRQQPGQSLTLIATANQGSEATYESGFVIDKFPISRPNLTFSTLTVSNMSPEDSSIYLCSVARQQGWTEAFFGQGTRLTVV.

This clonotype was seen a handful of times. The V call is TRBV27, the J call TRBJ1-1, with a tentative D call TRBD1 (5 bases). The CDR3 extends over 14 amino acids. CDR1 and CDR2 from the germline V gene are MNHEY and SMNVEV (reference sequence). Trimming pared 5 bases from V and 4 bases from J, leaving 14 bases between. Here the CDR3 reads CASSQWGRSTEAFF. The CDR3 DNA is TGTGCCAGCAGTCAATGGGGACGGAGCACTGAAGCTTTCTTT.

The genes are TRBV6-5 and TRBJ1-1; D remains ambiguous. The V gene lost 6 bases and the J gene lost 0 bases, with 14 bases spanning the gap. The germline gives CDR1 MNHEY, CDR2 SVGAGI. The CDR3 sequence is 15 residues long. The CDR3 nucleotides are TGTGCCAGCAGGATGGACGTAGCGTTGAACACTGAAGCTTTCTTT. Translated, it gives CASRMDVALNTEAFF.

The chain couples TRBV11-2 to TRBJ2-1; TRBD1 aligns across 7 bases. The V segment lost 0 bases and the J segment 4 bases; nucleotides outside the gene matches: 9. This CDR3 region has 17 residues. Looked up from germline, CDR1 is SGHAT and CDR2 is FQNNGV. The CDR3 DNA is TGTGCCAGCAGCTTAGATCTGGGGCAGGGGGTGTACAATGAGCAGTTCTTC. Translating gives CASSLDLGQGVYNEQFF.

This clonotype has just one count. A junction end diverges from the germline sequence, so it may reflect a read error. CDR3 sequence reads: CASSRASQEAQYF. CDR3 in DNA: TGTGCCAGCAGTCGGGCGTCCCAAGAGGCCCAGTACTTC. This chain links TRBV12-3 or TRBV12-4 with TRBJ2-5; D unclear. This CDR3 spans 13 amino acids.

This clonotype was counted between two and nine times. V usage is TRBV5-1 and J usage is TRBJ2-1; tentatively, D is TRBD2 (6 bases). V lost 4 bases and J 0 bases, leaving 23 bases between the germline ends. The CDR3 runs 19 residues. Germline V gene lookup returns CDR1 SGHRS and CDR2 YFSETQ. CDR3 residues: CASSDGGAPLSSSYNEQFF. CDR3 sequence (DNA): TGCGCCAGCAGCGACGGAGGGGCCCCCCTCTCAAGCTCCTACAATGAGCAGTTCTTC. The variable domain in full, completed from reference TRBV5-1 and TRBJ2-1, reads KAGVTQTPRYLIKTRGQQVTLSCSPISGHRSVSWYQQTPGQGLQFLFEYFSETQRNKGNFPGRFSGRQFSNSRSEMNVSTLELGDSALYLCASSDGGAPLSSSYNEQFFGPGTRLTVL.

The chain joins TRBV7-9 to TRBJ2-5; the match to TRBD1 covers 7 bases. In germline, CDR1 is SEHNR, CDR2 FQNEAQ (reference sequence). The CDR3 loop spans 14 amino acids. Unmatched junction bases numbered 4, after V lost 1 base and J lost 5 bases. The CDR3 DNA is TGTGCCAGCAGCTTAGACCAGGGGGTGGAGACCCAGTACTTC. Protein sequence: CASSLDQGVETQYF. Full variable domain (remainder filled in from reference TRBV7-9 and TRBJ2-5): DTGVSQNPRHKITKRGQNVTFRCDPISEHNRLYWYRQTLGQGPEFLTYFQNEAQLEKSRLLSDRFSAERPKGSFSTLEIQRTEQGDSAMYLCASSLDQGVETQYFGPGTRLLVL.

The chain couples TRBV4-3 to TRBJ2-3, with a possible D match to TRBD2 (5 bases). CDR1 is LGHNA and CDR2 is YSLEER in the germline V gene. V gave up 4 bases and J gave up 2 bases, with 13 bases separating them. CDR3 length: 15 residues. DNA for the CDR3: TGCGCCAGCAGCCGGGCCCGGGAACCCACAGATACGCAGTATTTT. Amino acid sequence: CASSRAREPTDTQYF.